The source of this TCR beta chain is a study of blood T cell repertoires in COVID-19. Study context: Both acute and convalescent COVID-19 samples were obtained from the United States, Italy and Spain.

CDR3 length: 15 amino acids. In germline, CDR1 is SGHTA, CDR2 FQGNSA. V lost 5 bases, J lost 2 bases, and 13 bases lay in between. In the authors' workflow: Amplification from reference gene primers served as the basis for estimated nucleated cell counts. Method: immunoSEQ multiplex PCR; TCRdb's copy keeps in-frame clones and lacks some. V, J and clone size are those of that table, while D and trimming were read from the DNA. The table shows roughly 250,000 clones, with around nine tenths occurring only once. The J gene is TRBJ2-1, the V gene TRBV7-2; the D gene is possibly TRBD2 (5 bases). This TCR came from a middle-aged man who had recovered from COVID-19. Specimen: peripheral blood. This chain's CDR3 is CASSQNPGAYNEQFF. CDR3 nucleotide sequence: TGTGCCAGCAGCCAAAACCCCGGGGCCTACAATGAGCAGTTCTTC.